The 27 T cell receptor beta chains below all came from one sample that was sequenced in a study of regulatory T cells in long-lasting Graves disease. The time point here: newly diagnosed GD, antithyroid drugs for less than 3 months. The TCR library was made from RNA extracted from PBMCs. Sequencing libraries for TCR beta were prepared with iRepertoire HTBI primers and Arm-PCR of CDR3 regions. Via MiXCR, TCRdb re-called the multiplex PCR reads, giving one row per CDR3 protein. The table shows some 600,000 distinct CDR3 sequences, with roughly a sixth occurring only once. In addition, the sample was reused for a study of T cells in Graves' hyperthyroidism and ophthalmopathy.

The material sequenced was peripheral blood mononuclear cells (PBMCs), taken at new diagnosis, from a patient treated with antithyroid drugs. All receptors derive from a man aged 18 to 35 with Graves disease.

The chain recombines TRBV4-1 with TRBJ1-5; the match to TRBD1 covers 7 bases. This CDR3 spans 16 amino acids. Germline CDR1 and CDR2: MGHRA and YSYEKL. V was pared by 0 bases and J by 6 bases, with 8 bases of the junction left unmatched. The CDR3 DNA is TGCGCCAGCAGCCAAGAAGGAGACAGGGTCTTTCAGCCCCAGCATTTT. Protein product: CASSQEGDRVFQPQHF.

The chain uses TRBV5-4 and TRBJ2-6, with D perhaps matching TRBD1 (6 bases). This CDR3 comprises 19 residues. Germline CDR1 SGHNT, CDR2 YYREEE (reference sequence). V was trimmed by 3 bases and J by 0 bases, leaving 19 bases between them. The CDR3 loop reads CASSSGLTGSVSGANVLTF. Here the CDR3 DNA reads TGTGCCAGCAGCTCGGGATTAACAGGGTCGGTCTCTGGGGCCAACGTCCTGACTTTC.

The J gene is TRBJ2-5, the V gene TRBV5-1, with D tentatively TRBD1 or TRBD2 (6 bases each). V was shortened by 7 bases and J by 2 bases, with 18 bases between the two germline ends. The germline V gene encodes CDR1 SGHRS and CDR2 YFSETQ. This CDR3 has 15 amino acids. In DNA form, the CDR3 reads TGCGCCAGCCAGCACGGGGGCAGAGGACAAGAGACCCAGTACTTC. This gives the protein CASQHGGRGQETQYF.

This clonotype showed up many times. CDR3 DNA sequence: TGTGCCAGCAGTTTAGGCCGGGGGTGGAACACTGAAGCTTTCTTT. It yields the protein CASSLGRGWNTEAFF. The chain links TRBV28 to TRBJ1-1, with D possibly matching TRBD1 (5 bases). CDR3 length equals 15 residues. V was shortened by 2 bases and J by 1 base, with 11 bases between the two germline ends. Germline-derived CDR1 and CDR2 are MDHEN and SYDVKM.

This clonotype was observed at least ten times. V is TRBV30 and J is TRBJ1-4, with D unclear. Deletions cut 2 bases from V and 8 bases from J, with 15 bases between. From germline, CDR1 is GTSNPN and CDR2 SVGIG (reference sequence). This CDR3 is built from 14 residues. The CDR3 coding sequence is TGTGCCTGGAGTCAGGCCCCAAACAGCGAAAAACTGTTTTTT. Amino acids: CAWSQAPNSEKLFF.

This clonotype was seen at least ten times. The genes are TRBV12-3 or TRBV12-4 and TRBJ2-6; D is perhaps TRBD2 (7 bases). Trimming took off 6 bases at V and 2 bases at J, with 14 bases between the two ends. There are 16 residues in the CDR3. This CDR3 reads CASSPRGGAGANVLTF. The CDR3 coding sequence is TGTGCCAGCAGCCCGAGGGGGGGGGCTGGGGCCAACGTCCTGACTTTC.

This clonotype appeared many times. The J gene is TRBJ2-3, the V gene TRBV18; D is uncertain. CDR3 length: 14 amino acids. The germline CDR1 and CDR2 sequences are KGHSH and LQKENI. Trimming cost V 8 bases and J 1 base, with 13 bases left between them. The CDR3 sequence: CASSQDRGTDTQYF. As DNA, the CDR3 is TGTGCCAGCAGCCAAGATCGGGGCACAGATACGCAGTATTTT.

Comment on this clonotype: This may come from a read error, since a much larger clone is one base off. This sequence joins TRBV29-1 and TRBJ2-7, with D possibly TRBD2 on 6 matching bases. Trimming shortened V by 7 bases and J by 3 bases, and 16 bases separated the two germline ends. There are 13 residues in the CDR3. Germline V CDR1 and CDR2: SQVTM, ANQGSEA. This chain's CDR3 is CSAGEEANYEQYF. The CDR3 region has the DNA TGCAGCGCGGGGGAGGAGGCTAACTACGAGCAGTACTTC.

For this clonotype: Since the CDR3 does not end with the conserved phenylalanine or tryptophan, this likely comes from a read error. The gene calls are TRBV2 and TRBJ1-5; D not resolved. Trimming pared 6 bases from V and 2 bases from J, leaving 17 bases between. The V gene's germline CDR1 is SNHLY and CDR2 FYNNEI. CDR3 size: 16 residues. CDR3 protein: CASSLGASSGNQPQHL. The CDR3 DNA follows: TGTGCCAGCAGCCTAGGTGCGTCCTCGGGCAATCAGCCCCAGCATCTT.

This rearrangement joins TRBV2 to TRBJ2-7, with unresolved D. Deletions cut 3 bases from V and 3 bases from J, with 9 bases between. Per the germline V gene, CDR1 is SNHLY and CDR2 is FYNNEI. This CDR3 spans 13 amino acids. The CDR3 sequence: CASSEQVRYEQYF. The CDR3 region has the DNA TGTGCCAGCAGTGAGCAGGTTCGCTACGAGCAGTACTTC.

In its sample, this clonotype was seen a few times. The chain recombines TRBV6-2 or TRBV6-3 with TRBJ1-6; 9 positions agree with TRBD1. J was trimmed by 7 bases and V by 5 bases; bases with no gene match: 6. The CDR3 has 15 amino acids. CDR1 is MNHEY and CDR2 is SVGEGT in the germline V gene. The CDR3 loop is CASSTDRGANSPLHF. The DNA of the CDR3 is TGTGCCAGCAGTACCGACAGGGGGGCGAATTCACCCCTCCACTTT.

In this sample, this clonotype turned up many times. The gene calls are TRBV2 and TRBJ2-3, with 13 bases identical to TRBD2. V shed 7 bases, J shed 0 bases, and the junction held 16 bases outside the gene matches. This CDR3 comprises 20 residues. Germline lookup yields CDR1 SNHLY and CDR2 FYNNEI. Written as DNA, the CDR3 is TGTGCCAGCAAGGTGCGGACTAGCGGGAGTGCCTCCTCTAGCACAGATACGCAGTATTTT. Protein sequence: CASKVRTSGSASSSTDTQYF.

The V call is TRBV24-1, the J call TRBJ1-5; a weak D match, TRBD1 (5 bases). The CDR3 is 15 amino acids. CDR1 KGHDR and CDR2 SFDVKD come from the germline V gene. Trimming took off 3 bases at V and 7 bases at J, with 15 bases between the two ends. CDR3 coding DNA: TGTGCCACCAGTGATGGAGGGAGTTGGGGCCAGCCCCAGCATTTT. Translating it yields CATSDGGSWGQPQHF.

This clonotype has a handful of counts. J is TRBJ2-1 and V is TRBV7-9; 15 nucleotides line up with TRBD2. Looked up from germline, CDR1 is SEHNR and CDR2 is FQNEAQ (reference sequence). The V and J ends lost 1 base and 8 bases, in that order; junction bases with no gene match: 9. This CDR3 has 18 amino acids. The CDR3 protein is CASSLDPRTSGREDEQFF. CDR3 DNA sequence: TGTGCCAGCAGCTTAGACCCCCGGACTAGCGGGAGGGAGGATGAGCAGTTCTTC.

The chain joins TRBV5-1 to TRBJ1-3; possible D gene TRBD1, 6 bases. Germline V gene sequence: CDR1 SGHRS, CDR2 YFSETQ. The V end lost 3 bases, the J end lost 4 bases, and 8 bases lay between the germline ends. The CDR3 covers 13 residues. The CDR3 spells CASSSDRGNTIYF. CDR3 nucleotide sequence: TGCGCCAGCAGCTCCGACAGGGGAAACACCATATATTTT.

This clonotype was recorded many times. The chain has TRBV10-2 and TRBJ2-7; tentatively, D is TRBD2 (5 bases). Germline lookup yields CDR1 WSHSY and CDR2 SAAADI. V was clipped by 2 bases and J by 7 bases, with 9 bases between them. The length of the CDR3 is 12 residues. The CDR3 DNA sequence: TGCGCCAGCAGTGAGCCCGGGGTAGAGCAGTACTTC. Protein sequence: CASSEPGVEQYF.

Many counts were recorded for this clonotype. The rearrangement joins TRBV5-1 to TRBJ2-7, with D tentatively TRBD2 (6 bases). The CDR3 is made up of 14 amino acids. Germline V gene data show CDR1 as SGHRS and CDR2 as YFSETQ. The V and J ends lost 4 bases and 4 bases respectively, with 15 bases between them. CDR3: CASSIQTTSYEQYF. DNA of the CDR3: TGCGCCAGCAGCATCCAAACGACTAGTTACGAGCAGTACTTC.

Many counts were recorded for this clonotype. The CDR3 DNA reads as TGTGCCAGCAGTGAGCCAGCCAAGAAGACCCAGTACTTC. It yields the protein CASSEPAKKTQYF. The chain is built from TRBV6-2 or TRBV6-3 and TRBJ2-5; D remains ambiguous. The CDR3 is made up of 13 amino acids. Trimming removed 5 bases from V and 6 bases from J, with 13 bases in between. The germline gives CDR1 MNHEY, CDR2 SVGEGT.

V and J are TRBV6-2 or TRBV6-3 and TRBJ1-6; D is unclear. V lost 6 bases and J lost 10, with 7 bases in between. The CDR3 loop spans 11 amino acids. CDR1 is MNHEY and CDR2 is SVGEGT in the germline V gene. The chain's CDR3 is CASSHQSPLHF. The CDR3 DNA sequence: TGTGCCAGCAGCCACCAATCACCCCTCCACTTT.

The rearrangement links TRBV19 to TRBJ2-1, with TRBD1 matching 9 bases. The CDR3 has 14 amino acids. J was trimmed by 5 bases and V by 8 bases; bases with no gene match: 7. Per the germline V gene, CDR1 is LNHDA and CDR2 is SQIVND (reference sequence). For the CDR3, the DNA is TGTGCCAGTGGCCGAGGACAGGGGAACAATGAGCAGTTCTTC. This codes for CASGRGQGNNEQFF.

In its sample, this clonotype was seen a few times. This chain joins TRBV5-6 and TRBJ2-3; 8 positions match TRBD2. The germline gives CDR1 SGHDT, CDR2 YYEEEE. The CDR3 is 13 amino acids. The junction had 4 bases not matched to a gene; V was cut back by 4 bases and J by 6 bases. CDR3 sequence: CASSRGGSDTQYF. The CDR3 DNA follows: TGTGCCAGCAGCCGGGGGGGCTCCGATACGCAGTATTTT.

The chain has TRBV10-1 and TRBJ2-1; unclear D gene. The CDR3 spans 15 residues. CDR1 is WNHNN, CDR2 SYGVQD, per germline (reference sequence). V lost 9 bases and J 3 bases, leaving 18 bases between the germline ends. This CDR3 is CASPNSRSVYNEQFF. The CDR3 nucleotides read TGCGCCAGTCCTAATAGTAGAAGCGTCTACAATGAGCAGTTCTTC.

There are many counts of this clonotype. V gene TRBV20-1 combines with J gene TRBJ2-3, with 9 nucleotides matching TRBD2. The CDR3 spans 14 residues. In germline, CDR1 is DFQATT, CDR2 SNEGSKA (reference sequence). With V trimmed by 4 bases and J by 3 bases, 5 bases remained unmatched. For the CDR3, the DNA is TGCAGTGCTATGCGGGAGGGCCGGACAGATACGCAGTATTTT. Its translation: CSAMREGRTDTQYF.

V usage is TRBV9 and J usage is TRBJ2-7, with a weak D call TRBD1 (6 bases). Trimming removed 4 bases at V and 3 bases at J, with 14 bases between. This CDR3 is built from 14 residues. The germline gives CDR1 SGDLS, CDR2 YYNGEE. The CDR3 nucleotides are TGTGCCAGCAGCCCCGTGGGGGCCATCTACGAGCAGTACTTC. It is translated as CASSPVGAIYEQYF.

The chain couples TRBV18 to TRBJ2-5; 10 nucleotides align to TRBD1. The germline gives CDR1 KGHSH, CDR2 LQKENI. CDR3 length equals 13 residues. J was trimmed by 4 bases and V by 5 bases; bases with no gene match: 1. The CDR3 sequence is CASSDRGRETQYF. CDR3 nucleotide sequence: TGTGCCAGCTCAGACAGGGGGCGAGAGACCCAGTACTTC.

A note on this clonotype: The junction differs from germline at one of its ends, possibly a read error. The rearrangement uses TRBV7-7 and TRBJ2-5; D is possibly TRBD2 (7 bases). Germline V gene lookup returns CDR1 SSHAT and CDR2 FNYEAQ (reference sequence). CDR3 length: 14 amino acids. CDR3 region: CASSLAAGASPQYF. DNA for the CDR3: TGTGCTAGCAGCTTAGCTGCGGGGGCTTCGCCCCAGTACTTC.

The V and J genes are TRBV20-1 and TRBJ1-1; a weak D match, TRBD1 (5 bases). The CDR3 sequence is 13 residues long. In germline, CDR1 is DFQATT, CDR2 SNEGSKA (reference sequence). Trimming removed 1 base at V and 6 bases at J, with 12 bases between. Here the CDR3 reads CSARVTRDAEAFF. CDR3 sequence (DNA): TGCAGTGCTAGAGTCACACGGGACGCTGAAGCTTTCTTT.